One and the same sample provided the 7 T cell receptor beta chains below, sequenced in a study of T cells in Graves' hyperthyroidism and ophthalmopathy. Amplification yielded TCR beta CDR3 regions, with RNA transcripts as the source. TCR CDR3 regions were first amplified by RT-PCR with HTBI primers. TCRdb independently ran MiXCR on the multiplex PCR reads; one entry per CDR3 protein. The data contain roughly 570,000 distinct CDR3 sequences, about 45% of them singletons. Sequencing used peripheral blood or thyroid tissue (not recorded which). Receptors originate from an adult woman with Graves' disease, either hyperthyroidism or ophthalmopathy (not recorded which).

Only one count was recorded for this clonotype. One junction end does not reproduce the germline sequence, and a read error may be involved. The chain carries TRBV7-2 and TRBJ2-5; D ambiguous. The CDR3 has 15 residues. CDR1 and CDR2 from the germline V gene are SGHTA and FQGNSA. CDR3 protein: CASSQEQTYQETQYF. In DNA form, the CDR3 reads TGCGCCAGCAGCCAAGAGCAGACGTACCAAGAGACCCAGTACTTC.

The chain employs TRBV7-2 and TRBJ1-1, with 8 bases identical to TRBD1. The CDR3 spans 14 residues. The J segment lost 5 bases and the V segment lost 5 bases, leaving 7 bases of the junction unmatched. The germline V gene encodes CDR1 SGHTA and CDR2 FQGNSA. CDR3 sequence (DNA): TGTGCCAGCAGCCCAGACAGGGGAAGGACTGAAGCTTTCTTT. Translated: CASSPDRGRTEAFF.

This clonotype was counted ten times or more. This chain joins TRBV6-5 and TRBJ1-2, with D perhaps TRBD1 (5 bases). Germline V CDR1 and CDR2: MNHEY, SVGAGI. Trimming pared 1 base from V and 6 bases from J, leaving 12 bases between. The CDR3 consists of 14 residues. The CDR3 region has the DNA TGTGCCAGCAGTTACTGGCAGGGCACCGATGGCTACACCTTC. Translating gives CASSYWQGTDGYTF.

This clonotype was counted a few times. The V call is TRBV6-1, the J call TRBJ2-2, with a tentative D call TRBD2 (6 bases). The CDR3 runs to 15 residues. Per germline, CDR1 MNHNS and CDR2 SASEGT. Trimming removed 6 bases from V and 1 base from J, with 12 bases in between. The CDR3 reads CASRGERVNTGELFF. CDR3 in DNA: TGTGCCAGCAGGGGGGAGCGGGTGAACACCGGGGAGCTGTTTTTT.

This chain links TRBV7-2 with TRBJ2-5; tentatively, D is TRBD2 (7 bases). The germline V gene has CDR1 SGHTA and CDR2 FQGNSA. The CDR3 runs to 16 residues. V was clipped by 1 base and J by 9 bases, with 21 bases between them. The CDR3 DNA follows: TGTGCCAGCAGCTTAGAGGGGGGGTATAGCAATCAGCCCCAGTACTTC. Its protein product is CASSLEGGYSNQPQYF.

This chain connects TRBV7-2 to TRBJ1-6, with TRBD1 matching 8 bases. The junction had 7 bases not matched to a gene; V was cut back by 5 bases and J by 4 bases. CDR1 is SGHTA, CDR2 FQGNSA, per germline. The CDR3 runs to 16 residues. The DNA of the CDR3 is TGTGCCAGCAGCACTCGGACAGGGAATTATAATTCACCCCTCCACTTT. Translating it yields CASSTRTGNYNSPLHF.

V is TRBV30 and J is TRBJ2-5, with D tentatively TRBD1 (5 bases). V lost 1 base and J 4 bases, leaving 10 bases between the germline ends. Germline V CDR1 and CDR2: GTSNPN, SVGIG (reference sequence). This CDR3 is 13 amino acids long. DNA for the CDR3: TGTGCCTGGAGTGACGGGCAGGGAGAGACCCAGTACTTC. This sequence encodes CAWSDGQGETQYF. The whole variable domain, filled in from reference TRBV30 and TRBJ2-5, reads SQTIHQWPATLVQPVGSPLSLECTVEGTSNPNLYWYRQAAGRGLQLLFYSVGIGQISSEVPQNLSASRPQDRQFILSSKKLLLSDSGFYLCAWSDGQGETQYFGPGTRLLVL.